A selection of T cell receptor beta chains follows, all from one sample in a study of CD8+ T cells in alopecia areata. TCRdb keeps only in-frame clones here, not all; method: immunoSEQ multiplex PCR. The sample has 210,000 or so clones, approximately 72% seen once. Sequenced here: CD4+ T cells sorted from blood, sampled around week 46, from a patient treated with tofacitinib. These receptors all come from a human donor with alopecia areata. The CDR3 runs from the conserved cysteine through the conserved F or W.

CDR3	length	V
CASSLGVGSYEQYF	14	TRBV7-2
CASKPPDSSGAFF	13	TRBV6-5
CAISEWETTDTQYF	14	TRBV10-3
CASSAWDNPNPDYGYTF	17	TRBV2
CASSLTGTGTREQYF	15	TRBV18
CASSPEGGRGVNYGYTF	17	TRBV7-2
CASSQDAGANQPQHF	15	TRBV4-3
CASSVGAGAFQNTDTQYF	18	TRBV9
CASSPAPGIDEQYF	14	TRBV18
CSVEGLAGDPNTDTQYF	17	TRBV29-1
CASSFPGRNNEQFF	14	TRBV14
CASSQAGNYGYTF	13	TRBV4-3
CAWSISGPGQPQHF	14	TRBV30
CASSLSGGGNQPQHF	15	TRBV5-1
CSVGSLMNTEAFF	13	TRBV29-1
CASGLVLVGLQETQYF	16	TRBV12-5
CASRPTLAATDTQYF	15	TRBV2
CASSLAGGGRGQPQHF	16	TRBV7-2
CASSSAHRGRQYF	13	TRBV27
CSVRGTVNTGELFF	14	TRBV29-1
CAWNSEGEATEAFF	14	TRBV30
CASSDGPTEAFF	12	TRBV6-1
CASSKKSGTGLRDEQFF	17	TRBV19
CASSFPTGGYTDTQYF	16	TRBV5-6
CASSRSSGGLTQYF	14	TRBV6-5
CASSPDRGAYGYTF	14	TRBV11-2
CASSTRGDQPQHF	13	TRBV25-1
CASSQNTGIFGYTF	14	TRBV14
CASSRRGRDTQYF	13	TRBV7-2
CASNQNDSPLHF	12	TRBV2
CASSSSPHYGYTF	13	TRBV27
CSVLLGGRGTDTQYF	15	TRBV29-1
CASSQDIGTDTQYF	14	TRBV4-1
CASSLPLLTGMINQPQHF	18	TRBV28
CASSSYGGDEQFF	13	TRBV6-6
CASSPQRNTEAFF	13	TRBV6-5
CASSLGLAGTSTDTQYF	17	TRBV5-1
CATRDRDNQPQHF	13	TRBV2
CASSLPARDYGYTF	14	TRBV7-9
CASSSDRGYEQYF	13	TRBV11-3
CASSQTGVYTDTQYF	15	TRBV14
CATSRDPTSGGGTDTQYF	18	TRBV15
CASSFSPQGSAGELFF	16	TRBV5-1
CASRLGTGELFF	12	TRBV6-1
CASSQDAGQGARRSGELFF	19	TRBV4-3
CASSMTTLANPYNEQFF	17	TRBV4-3
CASSLRQLPSGDSYEQYF	18	TRBV7-8
CASSGTSGAFYNEQFF	16	TRBV2
CASGLLGNEKLFF	13	TRBV12-5
CASSWDTQETQYF	13	TRBV2
CASSVQGAGNTEAFF	15	TRBV5-1
CASSSQPRGGQYF	13	TRBV7-9
CASRPTSGLDNEQFF	15	TRBV19
CASSLDSGEKLFF	13	TRBV14
CAWTKTGTAYGYTF	14	TRBV30
CASSQDVGGSGEKLFF	16	TRBV23-1
CASSFGGSYEQYF	13	TRBV5-6
CASSLEGIDGYTF	13	TRBV5-1